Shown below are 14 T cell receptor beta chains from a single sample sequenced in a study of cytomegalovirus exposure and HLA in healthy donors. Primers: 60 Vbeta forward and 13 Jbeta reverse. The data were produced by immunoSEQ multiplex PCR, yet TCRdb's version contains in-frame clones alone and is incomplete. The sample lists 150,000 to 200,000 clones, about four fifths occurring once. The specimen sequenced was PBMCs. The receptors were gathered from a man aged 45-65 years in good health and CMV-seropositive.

CDR3 sequence: CASSQVGGKSSYEQYF. CDR3 coding DNA: TGCGCCAGCAGCCAAGTAGGAGGGAAGAGCTCCTACGAGCAGTACTTC. The V gene is TRBV4-1, the J gene TRBJ2-7; TRBD2 might be the D (6 bases). In germline, CDR1 is MGHRA, CDR2 YSYEKL. The CDR3 is 16 amino acids. The V gene lost 1 base and the J gene lost 0 bases, with 13 bases spanning the gap.

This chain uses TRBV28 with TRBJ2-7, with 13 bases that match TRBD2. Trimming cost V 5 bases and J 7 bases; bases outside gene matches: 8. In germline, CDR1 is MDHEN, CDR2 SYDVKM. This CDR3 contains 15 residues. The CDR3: CASSQTSGRRGEQYF. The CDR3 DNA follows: TGTGCCAGCAGTCAGACTAGCGGGAGGAGAGGGGAGCAGTACTTC.

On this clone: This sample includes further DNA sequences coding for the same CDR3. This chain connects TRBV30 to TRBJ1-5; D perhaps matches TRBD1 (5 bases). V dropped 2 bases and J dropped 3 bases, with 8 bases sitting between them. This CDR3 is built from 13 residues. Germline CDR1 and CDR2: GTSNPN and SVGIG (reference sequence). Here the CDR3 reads CAWSRDSNQPQHF. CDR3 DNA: TGTGCCTGGAGTCGGGACTCCAATCAGCCCCAGCATTTT.

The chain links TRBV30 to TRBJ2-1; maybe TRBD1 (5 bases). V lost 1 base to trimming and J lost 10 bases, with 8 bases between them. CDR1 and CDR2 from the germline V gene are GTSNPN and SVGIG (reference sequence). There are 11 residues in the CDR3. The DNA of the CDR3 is TGTGCCTGGAGTGGGCAGGGAGAGCAGTTCTTC. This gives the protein CAWSGQGEQFF.

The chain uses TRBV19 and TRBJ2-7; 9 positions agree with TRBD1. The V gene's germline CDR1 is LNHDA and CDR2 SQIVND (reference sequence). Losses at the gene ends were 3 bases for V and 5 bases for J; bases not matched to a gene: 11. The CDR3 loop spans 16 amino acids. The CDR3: CASSIPSGTGMNEQYF. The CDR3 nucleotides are TGTGCCAGTAGTATTCCGAGTGGGACAGGGATGAACGAGCAGTACTTC.

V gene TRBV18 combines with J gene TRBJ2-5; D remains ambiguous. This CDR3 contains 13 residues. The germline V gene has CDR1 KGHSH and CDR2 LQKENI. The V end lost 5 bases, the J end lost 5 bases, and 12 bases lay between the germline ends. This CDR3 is CASSFTQEETQYF. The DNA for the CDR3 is TGTGCCAGCTCATTCACGCAAGAGGAGACCCAGTACTTC.

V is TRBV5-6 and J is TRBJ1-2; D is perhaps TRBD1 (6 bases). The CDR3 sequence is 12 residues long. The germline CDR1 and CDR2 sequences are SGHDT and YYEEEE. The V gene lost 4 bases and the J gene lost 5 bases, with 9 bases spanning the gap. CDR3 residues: CASSAGQYGYTF. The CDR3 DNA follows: TGTGCCAGCAGCGCAGGACAGTATGGCTACACCTTC.

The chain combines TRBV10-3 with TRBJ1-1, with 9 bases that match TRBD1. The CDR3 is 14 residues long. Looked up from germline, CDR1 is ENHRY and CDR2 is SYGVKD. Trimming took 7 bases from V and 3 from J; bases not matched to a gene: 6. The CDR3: CAIKGTGTDTEAFF. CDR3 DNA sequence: TGTGCCATCAAGGGGACAGGGACGGACACTGAAGCTTTCTTT.

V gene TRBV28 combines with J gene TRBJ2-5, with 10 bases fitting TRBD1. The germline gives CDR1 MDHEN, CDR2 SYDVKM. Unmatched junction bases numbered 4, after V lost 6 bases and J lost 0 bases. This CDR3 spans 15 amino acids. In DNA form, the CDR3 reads TGTGCCAGCAGCCAGGGACAGGGGTACCAAGAGACCCAGTACTTC. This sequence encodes CASSQGQGYQETQYF.

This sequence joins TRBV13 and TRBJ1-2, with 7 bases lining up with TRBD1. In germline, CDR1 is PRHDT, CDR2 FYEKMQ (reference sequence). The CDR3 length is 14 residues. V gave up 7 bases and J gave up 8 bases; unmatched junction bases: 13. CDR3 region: CASNSATGLNGYTF. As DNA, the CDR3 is TGTGCCAGCAACTCGGCGACAGGGCTGAACGGCTACACCTTC.

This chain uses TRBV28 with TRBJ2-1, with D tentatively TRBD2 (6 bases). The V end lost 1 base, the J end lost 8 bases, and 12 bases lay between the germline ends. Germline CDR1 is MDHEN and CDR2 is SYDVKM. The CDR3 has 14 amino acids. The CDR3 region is CASSLSQVADEQFF. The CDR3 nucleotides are TGTGCCAGCAGTTTATCACAGGTAGCGGATGAGCAGTTCTTC.

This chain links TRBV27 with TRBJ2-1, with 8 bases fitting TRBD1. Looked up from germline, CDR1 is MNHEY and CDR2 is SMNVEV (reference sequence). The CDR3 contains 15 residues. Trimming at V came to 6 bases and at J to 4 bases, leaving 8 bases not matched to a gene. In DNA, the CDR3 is TGTGCCAGCAGACCCGGGACAGGATCATACAATGAGCAGTTCTTC. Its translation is CASRPGTGSYNEQFF.

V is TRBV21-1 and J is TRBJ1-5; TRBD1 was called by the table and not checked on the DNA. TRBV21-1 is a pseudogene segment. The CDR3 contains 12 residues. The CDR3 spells CASSGAGQPQHF. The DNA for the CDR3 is TGTGCCAGCAGCGGCGCAGGTCAGCCCCAGCATTTT.

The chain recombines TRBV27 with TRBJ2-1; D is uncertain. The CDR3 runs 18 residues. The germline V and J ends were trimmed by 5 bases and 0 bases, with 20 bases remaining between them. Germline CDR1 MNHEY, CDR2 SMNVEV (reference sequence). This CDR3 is CASSPPLTLPSSYNEQFF. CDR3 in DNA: TGTGCCAGCAGTCCTCCGCTGACTCTGCCCAGCTCCTACAATGAGCAGTTCTTC.